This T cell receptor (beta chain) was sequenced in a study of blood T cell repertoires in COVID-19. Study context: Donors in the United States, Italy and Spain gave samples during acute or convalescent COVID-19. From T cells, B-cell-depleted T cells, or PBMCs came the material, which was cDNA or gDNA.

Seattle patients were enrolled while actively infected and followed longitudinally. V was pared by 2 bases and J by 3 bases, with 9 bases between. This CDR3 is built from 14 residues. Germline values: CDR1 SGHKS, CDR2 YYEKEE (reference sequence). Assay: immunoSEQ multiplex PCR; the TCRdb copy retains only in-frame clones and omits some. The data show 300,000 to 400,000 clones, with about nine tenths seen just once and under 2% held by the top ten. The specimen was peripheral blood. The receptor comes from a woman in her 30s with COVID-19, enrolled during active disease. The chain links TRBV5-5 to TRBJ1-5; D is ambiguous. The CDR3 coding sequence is TGTGCCAGCAGCTTAGGAGGTCACAATCAGCCCCAGCATTTT. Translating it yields CASSLGGHNQPQHF.